The rows below give T cell receptor beta chains drawn from one sample of a study of Graves' ophthalmopathy and Graves' hyperthyroidism. TCRdb redid the calling of the multiplex PCR reads with MiXCR, one entry per CDR3 protein. Of roughly 230,000 distinct CDR3 sequences in the sample, roughly 21% were seen once. Sequenced sample: peripheral blood. Source of these receptors: a woman aged 45-59 years with Graves' ophthalmopathy. CDR3s include the opening cysteine and the closing phenylalanine or tryptophan. D genes are given only for firm matches. Some rows have no size entry. The others give once, few or many, or a class for an expanded clone.

v_call: TRBV18
j_call: TRBJ1-2
clone_size: few
d_call: .
cdr3_aa: CASSPPPPQGAYGYTF
cdr3_nt: TGTGCCAGCTCTCCCCCCCCCCCACAGGGAGCCTATGGCTACACCTTC

v_call: TRBV27
j_call: TRBJ2-7
clone_size: many
d_call: TRBD2
cdr3_aa: CASSLLLSGRSYEQYF
cdr3_nt: TGTGCCAGCAGTTTATTACTTAGCGGGAGATCCTACGAGCAGTACTTC

v_call: TRBV10-3
j_call: TRBJ2-7
clone_size: many
d_call: TRBD1
cdr3_aa: CAISESIGRGLDEQYF
cdr3_nt: TGTGCCATCAGTGAGTCTATAGGCAGGGGGCTCGACGAGCAGTACTTC

v_call: TRBV27
j_call: TRBJ2-7
clone_size: many
d_call: TRBD2
cdr3_aa: CASNKPDRGTSGMLAF
cdr3_nt: TGTGCCAGCAATAAGCCTGACAGGGGGACTAGCGGGATGTTGGCCTTC

v_call: TRBV30
j_call: TRBJ1-2
clone_size: few
d_call: .
cdr3_aa: CAWSVWGRASNYGYTF
cdr3_nt: TGTGCCTGGAGTGTGTGGGGCAGGGCGTCTAACTATGGCTACACCTTC

v_call: TRBV20-1
j_call: TRBJ1-6
clone_size: many
d_call: .
cdr3_aa: CSARASRLGGNSPLHF
cdr3_nt: TGCAGTGCTAGGGCGTCAAGACTGGGGGGAAATTCACCCCTCCACTTT

v_call: TRBV5-8
j_call: TRBJ1-5
clone_size: many
d_call: .
cdr3_aa: CASSFTGSSNQPQHF
cdr3_nt: TGTGCCAGCAGCTTTACAGGGTCTAGCAATCAGCCCCAGCATTTT

v_call: TRBV6-1
j_call: TRBJ1-1
clone_size: many
d_call: .
cdr3_aa: CASSPTRGLAFF
cdr3_nt: TGTGCCAGCAGCCCCACAAGGGGGTTAGCTTTCTTT

v_call: TRBV6-5
j_call: TRBJ1-2
clone_size: .
d_call: .
cdr3_aa: CASSYVRENGYTF
cdr3_nt: TGTGCCAGCAGTTACGTCAGGGAAAATGGCTACACCTTC

v_call: TRBV30
j_call: TRBJ2-2
clone_size: many
d_call: .
cdr3_aa: CAWSVLRAEEAGELFF
cdr3_nt: TGTGCCTGGAGTGTACTTAGGGCGGAGGAGGCCGGGGAGCTGTTTTTT

v_call: TRBV6-1
j_call: TRBJ1-6
clone_size: few
d_call: .
cdr3_aa: CASSDRLIRTRNSPLHF
cdr3_nt: TGTGCCAGCAGTGACCGCTTGATTAGGACTAGGAATTCACCCCTCCACTTT

v_call: TRBV30
j_call: TRBJ1-1
clone_size: .
d_call: .
cdr3_aa: CAWTGGRGWTEAFF
cdr3_nt: TGTGCCTGGACCGGGGGACGGGGTTGGACTGAAGCTTTCTTT

v_call: TRBV12-3/TRBV12-4
j_call: TRBJ2-7
clone_size: .
d_call: TRBD2
cdr3_aa: CASSSRTSGTYEQYF
cdr3_nt: TGTGCCAGCAGTTCAAGGACTAGCGGGACCTACGAGCAGTACTTC

v_call: TRBV12-3/TRBV12-4
j_call: TRBJ1-5
clone_size: many
d_call: .
cdr3_aa: CASRRDFGQPQHF
cdr3_nt: TGTGCCAGCAGGAGGGATTTTGGTCAGCCCCAGCATTTT

v_call: TRBV6-1
j_call: TRBJ1-5
clone_size: .
d_call: .
cdr3_aa: CASRSSGANQPQHF
cdr3_nt: TGTGCCAGCAGATCATCGGGGGCCAATCAGCCCCAGCATTTT

v_call: TRBV20-1
j_call: TRBJ2-5
clone_size: .
d_call: TRBD1
cdr3_aa: CSAPTIVTGVGETQYF
cdr3_nt: TGCAGTGCTCCGACGATTGTTACAGGGGTAGGAGAGACCCAGTACTTC

v_call: TRBV28
j_call: TRBJ2-2
clone_size: many
d_call: .
cdr3_aa: CASIRWETGELFF
cdr3_nt: TGTGCCAGCATTAGGTGGGAGACCGGGGAGCTGTTTTTT

v_call: TRBV11-2
j_call: TRBJ2-7
clone_size: .
d_call: TRBD2
cdr3_aa: CASSLVRGSPYEQYF
cdr3_nt: TGTGCCAGCAGCTTAGTGCGCGGGAGTCCCTACGAGCAGTACTTC

v_call: TRBV5-1
j_call: TRBJ1-1
clone_size: many
d_call: TRBD1
cdr3_aa: CASSLGQGFRAFF
cdr3_nt: TGCGCCAGCAGCCTCGGACAGGGGTTTCGAGCTTTCTTT

v_call: TRBV28
j_call: TRBJ2-6
clone_size: .
d_call: .
cdr3_aa: CASTTAGTGANVLTF
cdr3_nt: TGTGCCAGCACAACCGCAGGGACCGGGGCCAACGTCCTGACTTTC

v_call: TRBV2
j_call: TRBJ2-1
clone_size: many
d_call: TRBD2
cdr3_aa: CARSGTSWDEQFF
cdr3_nt: TGTGCCAGATCCGGGACTAGCTGGGATGAGCAGTTCTTC

v_call: TRBV11-1
j_call: TRBJ2-7
clone_size: many
d_call: .
cdr3_aa: CASSLGSIDRTTYEQYF
cdr3_nt: TGTGCCAGCAGCTTAGGGTCTATAGACAGGACGACCTACGAGCAGTACTTC

v_call: TRBV14
j_call: TRBJ2-7
clone_size: many
d_call: TRBD2
cdr3_aa: CASSQLLAGRYEQYF
cdr3_nt: TGTGCCAGCAGCCAGTTACTAGCGGGACGCTACGAGCAGTACTTC

v_call: TRBV6-5
j_call: TRBJ1-1
clone_size: many
d_call: .
cdr3_aa: CASSYSRQNTEAFF
cdr3_nt: TGTGCCAGCAGTTACTCGAGACAGAACACTGAAGCTTTCTTT

v_call: TRBV6-5
j_call: TRBJ1-3
clone_size: many
d_call: .
cdr3_aa: CASSYGGGLSGNTIYF
cdr3_nt: TGTGCCAGCAGTTACGGAGGGGGGCTCTCTGGAAACACCATATATTTT

v_call: TRBV2
j_call: TRBJ1-1
clone_size: many
d_call: .
cdr3_aa: CASSGEGDTEAFF
cdr3_nt: TGTGCCAGCAGTGGGGAGGGGGACACTGAAGCTTTCTTT

v_call: TRBV20-1
j_call: TRBJ1-5
clone_size: .
d_call: .
cdr3_aa: CSATPAGIQPQHF
cdr3_nt: TGCAGTGCGACCCCAGCGGGTATTCAGCCCCAGCATTTT

v_call: TRBV28
j_call: TRBJ2-7
clone_size: few
d_call: TRBD1
cdr3_aa: CASKSGGGKNEQYF
cdr3_nt: TGTGCCAGCAAGTCAGGGGGTGGTAAGAACGAGCAGTACTTC

v_call: TRBV2
j_call: TRBJ1-5
clone_size: .
d_call: .
cdr3_aa: CASSEATGEQPQHF
cdr3_nt: TGTGCCAGCAGTGAAGCCACTGGTGAGCAGCCCCAGCATTTT

v_call: TRBV2
j_call: TRBJ1-5
clone_size: many
d_call: TRBD1
cdr3_aa: CAGTGQGGQPQHF
cdr3_nt: TGTGCCGGTACGGGACAGGGAGGTCAGCCCCAGCATTTT

v_call: TRBV12-3/TRBV12-4
j_call: TRBJ2-7
clone_size: .
d_call: TRBD2
cdr3_aa: CASSFRAGGLYEQYF
cdr3_nt: TGTGCCAGCAGTTTTAGAGCGGGAGGACTGTACGAGCAGTACTTC

v_call: TRBV10-2
j_call: TRBJ2-7
clone_size: many
d_call: .
cdr3_aa: CASSESLGRYEQYF
cdr3_nt: TGCGCCAGCAGTGAGTCGCTGGGTCGGTACGAGCAGTACTTC